This TCR beta chain is drawn from a study of blood T cells in healthy people across ages. For the study at large: Every two T cells gave about one barcoded beta molecule via template switching.

Notes on this clonotype: Its antigen remains unknown.

Findings and limits, study-wide: The recorded TCR beta diversity per million T cells decreased in a roughly linear manner with age.

A second PCR, run for about 6 to 12 cycles, used a sample-barcoded 5' primer plus a J-beta primer mix. Every cDNA molecule bore a tag from a template-switch adaptor containing 12 random nucleotides. Via MiXCR, TCRdb re-called the 5' RACE reads, giving one row per CDR3 protein. The sample records about a million distinct CDR3 sequences, around two fifths being singletons. Germline V lookup: CDR1 SGHTA, CDR2 FQGNSA. Trimming left V 1 base short and J 5 bases short, with 14 bases between. This CDR3 is 15 amino acids long. In each sample, at least 7 million PBMCs were isolated. The chain couples TRBV7-2 to TRBJ1-1, with unresolved D. The sequence came from a man between 18 and 29 years old in good health. What was sequenced was blood. In nucleotides, the CDR3 is TGTGCCAGCAGCTTAGTTAAGGAGCTGGGGACTGAAGCTTTCTTT. It codes for CASSLVKELGTEAFF.